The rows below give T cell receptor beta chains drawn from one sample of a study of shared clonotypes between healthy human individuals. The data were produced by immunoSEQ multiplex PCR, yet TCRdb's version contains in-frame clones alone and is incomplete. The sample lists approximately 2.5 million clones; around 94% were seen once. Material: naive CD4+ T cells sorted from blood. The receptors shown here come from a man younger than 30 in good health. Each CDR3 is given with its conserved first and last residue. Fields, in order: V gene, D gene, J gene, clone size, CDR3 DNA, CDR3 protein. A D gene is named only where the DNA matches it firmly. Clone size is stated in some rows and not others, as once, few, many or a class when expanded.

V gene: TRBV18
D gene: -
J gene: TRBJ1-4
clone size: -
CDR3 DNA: TGTGCCAGCTCAAAGGGTGACGGAACTAATGAAAAACTGTTTTTT
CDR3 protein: CASSKGDGTNEKLFF

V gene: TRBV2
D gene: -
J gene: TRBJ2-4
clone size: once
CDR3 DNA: TGTGCCAGCAGTGCGCTAGCCAAAAACATTCAGTACTTC
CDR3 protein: CASSALAKNIQYF

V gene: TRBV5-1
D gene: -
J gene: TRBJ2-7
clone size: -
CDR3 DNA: TGCGCCAGCAGCTTGTCGGTAGGCATGTCTGCCTACGAGCAGTACTTC
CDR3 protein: CASSLSVGMSAYEQYF

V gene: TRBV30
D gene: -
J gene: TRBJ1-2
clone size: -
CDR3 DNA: TGTGCCTGGAGTGTAGGTGGGACCGGGTTGGGCTACACCTTC
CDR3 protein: CAWSVGGTGLGYTF

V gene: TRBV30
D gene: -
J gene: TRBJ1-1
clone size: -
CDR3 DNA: TGTGCCTGGAGAATCTACAGGGATTGGGTCACTGAAGCTTTCTTT
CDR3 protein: CAWRIYRDWVTEAFF

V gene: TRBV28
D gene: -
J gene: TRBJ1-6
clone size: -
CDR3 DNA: TGTGCCAGCAGTCCCGGCGGGACCTATAATTCACCCCTCCACTTT
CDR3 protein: CASSPGGTYNSPLHF

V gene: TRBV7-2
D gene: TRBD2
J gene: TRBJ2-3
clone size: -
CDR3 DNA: TGTGCCAGCAGCTATAGCGGGACCAGCACAGATACGCAGTATTTT
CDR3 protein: CASSYSGTSTDTQYF

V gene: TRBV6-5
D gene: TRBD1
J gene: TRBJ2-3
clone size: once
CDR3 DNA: TGTGCCAGCAGTTACACGACAGGGGGCACAGATACGCAGTATTTT
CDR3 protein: CASSYTTGGTDTQYF

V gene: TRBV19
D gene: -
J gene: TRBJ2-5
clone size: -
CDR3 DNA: TGTGCCAGTAGCGGGAACACCCGTTCCGAGACCCAGTACTTC
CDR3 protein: CASSGNTRSETQYF

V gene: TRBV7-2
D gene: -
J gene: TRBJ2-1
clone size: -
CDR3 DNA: TGTGCCAGCAGCGCCGATGGGCGTGAGCAGTTCTTC
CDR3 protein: CASSADGREQFF

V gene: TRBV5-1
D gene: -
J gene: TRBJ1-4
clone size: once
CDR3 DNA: TGCGCCAGCAGCACACTGCGAGGTGAAAAACTGTTTTTT
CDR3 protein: CASSTLRGEKLFF

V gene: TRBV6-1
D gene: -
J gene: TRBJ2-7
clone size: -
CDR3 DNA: TGTGCCAGCAGTTACGGCCAAGAGCAGTACTTC
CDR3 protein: CASSYGQEQYF